Described below is a single T cell receptor (beta chain) sequence and its context. This clone appeared once. Its binding antigen is unknown. Base-call qualities are not available, and no considerably larger clone is one nucleotide away. The immunoSEQ Assay, a bias-controlled multiplex PCR, was used to amplify TCRbeta CDR3 regions from genomic DNA. Per the authors' processing: The number of nucleated cells in each sample was estimated from the amplification of reference gene primers within the assay. To quantify the absolute abundance of each unique TCRbeta CDR3 rearrangement, sequence reads were collapsed and filtered. For each sample, productive Simpson clonality was calculated by taking the square root of Simpson's diversity index across productive rearrangements. The immuneACCESS repertoire file appears here via TCRdb, limited to in-frame rearrangements. These files lack a portion of the clones; in checked studies, under half of the deficit traces to unresolved V genes, and the cause of the others is not known. The DNA was the basis for D and trimming; V, J and clone size are from that table. This sample gives about 180,000 clones in total; roughly nine tenths of them show up just once. The ten largest clones add up to 20% to 25% of the sample.

Each collaborating institution followed its own protocols to collect whole blood in K2EDTA tubes. For TCRbeta analysis, collaborator samples were shipped as frozen whole blood, as isolated PBMCs, or as DNA extracted from either sample type. The source of the sample is a study of blood T cell repertoires in COVID-19 (dated by TCRdb to about 2020). Study-wide context: Collaborator samples came from the United States, Italy and Spain and covered acute and convalescent phases of COVID-19. The repertoires were released in a freely available public database intended as a resource for research on the immune response to SARS-CoV-2. Samples came from the ongoing ImmuneRACE study (first 160 participants) plus 1,254 subjects from 6 global collaborators. A de-identified subject ID, COVID-19 status, age in years and sex were almost always included in the sample metadata. The material from the prospective study consisted of cDNA or gDNA derived from T cells, B-cell-depleted T cells, or PBMCs. The dataset comprised deeply sampled blood TCRbeta repertoires from subjects exposed to, actively infected with, or recovered from COVID-19. HLA class I and class II types, where available, came from metadata supplied by the sample provider rather than from assay-based typing.

General conclusions and limits of the study: How much clinical and demographic metadata was included differed by source and by participant, and the metadata was provided uncurated.

This clonotype was obtained from a man in his sixties or seventies with active or convalescent COVID-19. The sequenced sample was peripheral blood.

This receptor has the CDR3 CASSLGLGYGYTF. The nucleotide sequence reads TGTGCCAGCAGCCTGGGACTGGGCTATGGCTACACCTTC. The chain uses TRBV7-2 and TRBJ1-2, with a tentative D gene TRBD1 over 5 matching bases. V is reduced by 5 bases and J by 4 bases, leaving a spacing of 11 bases between them. For CDR1 and CDR2, the germline V gene lists SGHTA and FQGNSA. Including cysteine and phenylalanine, the CDR3 has 13 amino acids. Kept here is only the CDR3 DNA, which spans 39 bases and is read in frame from base 1.